This is a list of T cell receptor beta chains from one sample in a study of CD8 T cells in ankylosing spondylitis. MiXCR was run by TCRdb on the 5' RACE reads, yielding one entry per CDR3 protein. Of under 250,000 distinct CDR3 sequences listed, 7.3% are singletons. The sequencing input was blood, either unsorted or a sorted T cell fraction (not recorded which). The receptors were sampled from a male donor with ankylosing spondylitis. Both conserved end residues are part of each CDR3. A D gene is named only where the DNA matches it firmly. Clone size is not always given. Where it is, it says once, few, many or a class for expanded clones.

D | J | V | size | length | CDR3 | DNA
TRBD2 | TRBJ2-3 | TRBV7-9 | . | 16 | CASSSGLADSTDTQYF | TGTGCCAGCAGCTCCGGACTAGCGGATAGCACAGATACGCAGTATTTT
. | TRBJ1-2 | TRBV6-5 | many | 14 | CASSFSGPAYGYTF | TGTGCCAGCAGTTTCTCGGGTCCCGCCTATGGCTACACCTTC
. | TRBJ1-2 | TRBV7-9 | . | 14 | CASSLGGRDVDYTF | TGTGCCAGCAGCTTAGGGGGCAGGGATGTGGACTACACCTTC
TRBD1 | TRBJ2-7 | TRBV27 | many | 15 | CASSFSGQGSYEQYF | TGTGCCAGCAGTTTCTCGGGACAGGGATCCTACGAGCAGTACTTC
. | TRBJ2-5 | TRBV11-2 | many | 14 | CASSLVSGEETQYF | TGTGCCAGCAGCTTAGTGTCGGGCGAGGAGACCCAGTACTTC
. | TRBJ2-2 | TRBV5-5 | many | 13 | CARSSHTTGELFF | TGTGCCAGAAGCTCGCATACCACCGGGGAGCTGTTTTTT
TRBD1 | TRBJ1-6 | TRBV9 | . | 16 | CASSVGPGTVNSPLHF | TGTGCCAGCAGCGTAGGCCCCGGGACAGTAAATTCACCCCTCCACTTT
TRBD1 | TRBJ1-1 | TRBV5-5 | many | 16 | CASSTGQGGMNTEAFF | TGTGCCAGCAGCACCGGACAGGGGGGCATGAACACTGAAGCTTTCTTT
. | TRBJ2-1 | TRBV20-1 | . | 14 | CSSWGESSYNEQFF | TGCAGTTCGTGGGGGGAGAGCTCCTACAATGAGCAGTTCTTC
. | TRBJ2-2 | TRBV5-1 | many | 16 | CASSLVAGRGTGELFF | TGCGCCAGCAGCTTGGTTGCAGGTCGTGGCACCGGGGAGCTGTTTTTT
. | TRBJ1-1 | TRBV9 | many | 14 | CASSVRGGWTEAFF | TGTGCCAGCAGCGTCAGGGGAGGTTGGACTGAAGCTTTCTTT
. | TRBJ2-5 | TRBV7-8 | . | 14 | CASSLVRPPETQYF | TGTGCCAGCAGCTTAGTGCGACCGCCGGAGACCCAGTACTTC
. | TRBJ1-2 | TRBV28 | many | 13 | CASTLFQGDGYTF | TGTGCCAGCACCCTTTTCCAGGGAGATGGCTACACCTTC
TRBD2 | TRBJ2-7 | TRBV27 | many | 17 | CASSSSGTRSAPYEQYF | TGTGCCAGCAGTTCTTCCGGGACTAGGTCGGCCCCCTACGAGCAGTACTTC
. | TRBJ2-2 | TRBV20-1 | many | 12 | CSALPNTGELFF | TGCAGTGCACTGCCCAACACCGGGGAGCTGTTTTTT
TRBD1 | TRBJ2-7 | TRBV2 | few | 12 | CASGTVAYEQYF | TGTGCCAGCGGGACAGTAGCCTACGAGCAGTACTTC
. | TRBJ1-6 | TRBV20-1 | many | 14 | CSAPGEFYNSPLHF | TGCAGTGCTCCCGGAGAATTTTATAATTCACCCCTCCACTTT
. | TRBJ2-2 | TRBV6-5 | . | 15 | CASSYPGPYTGELFF | TGTGCCAGCAGTTATCCGGGACCTTACACCGGGGAGCTGTTTTTT
. | TRBJ2-3 | TRBV6-2/TRBV6-3 | few | 16 | CASSYWAGMGRDTQYF | TGTGCCAGCAGTTACTGGGCAGGGATGGGCCGAGATACGCAGTATTTT
. | TRBJ2-3 | TRBV7-9 | many | 17 | CASSWTPGQTRTDTQYF | TGTGCCAGCAGCTGGACACCGGGACAAACTCGCACAGATACGCAGTATTTT
. | TRBJ1-1 | TRBV4-1 | many | 15 | CASSPLQGMKTEAFF | TGCGCCAGCAGCCCGTTACAGGGAATGAAGACTGAAGCTTTCTTT
. | TRBJ2-3 | TRBV9 | many | 17 | CASSSPSSAGPTDTQYF | TGTGCCAGCAGCTCCCCATCCTCGGCGGGGCCCACAGATACGCAGTATTTT
. | TRBJ2-7 | TRBV7-9 | many | 12 | CASSLGGTEQYF | TGTGCCAGCAGCTTAGGGGGGACAGAGCAGTACTTC
. | TRBJ2-7 | TRBV7-9 | . | 13 | CASSSTRPYEQYF | TGTGCCAGCAGCTCGACACGTCCCTACGAGCAGTACTTC
. | TRBJ2-5 | TRBV27 | . | 14 | CATSPAFTQETQYF | TGTGCCACCAGCCCGGCGTTCACACAAGAGACCCAGTACTTC
TRBD1 | TRBJ1-5 | TRBV20-1 | many | 13 | CSARQGRDQPQHF | TGCAGTGCTCGACAGGGACGCGATCAGCCCCAGCATTTT
. | TRBJ2-7 | TRBV6-2/TRBV6-3 | . | 15 | CASSFLAGISYEQYF | TGTGCCAGCAGTTTTTTGGCGGGGATTTCCTACGAGCAGTACTTC
TRBD2 | TRBJ2-1 | TRBV7-8 | many | 18 | CASSLGGGAGGPLDEQFF | TGTGCCAGCAGCTTAGGAGGAGGAGCGGGAGGGCCCCTAGATGAGCAGTTCTTC
. | TRBJ2-7 | TRBV11-2 | many | 17 | CASSIGIGDNYMYEQYF | TGTGCCAGCAGCATAGGGATAGGGGACAACTACATGTACGAGCAGTACTTC
TRBD1 | TRBJ1-6 | TRBV6-5 | many | 18 | CASSYWGQIRIDRSPLHF | TGTGCCAGCAGTTACTGGGGACAGATAAGAATCGACAGGTCACCCCTCCACTTT
TRBD1 | TRBJ2-1 | TRBV27 | many | 15 | CASSFTGVPRNEQFF | TGTGCCAGCAGTTTTACAGGGGTCCCGCGAAATGAGCAGTTCTTC
. | TRBJ2-7 | TRBV9 | many | 15 | CASSVGSMKPYEQYF | TGTGCCAGCAGCGTAGGTTCGATGAAACCCTACGAGCAGTACTTC
. | TRBJ1-4 | TRBV7-9 | few | 15 | CASSPQAVVVEKLFF | TGTGCCAGCAGCCCACAGGCCGTAGTGGTTGAAAAACTGTTTTTT
. | TRBJ1-6 | TRBV5-5 | many | 14 | CASSLDRGNSPLHF | TGTGCCAGCAGCTTGGATCGGGGGAATTCACCCCTCCACTTT
. | TRBJ2-7 | TRBV10-2 | few | 11 | CATADWGEQYF | TGCGCCACAGCGGACTGGGGGGAGCAGTACTTC
. | TRBJ2-7 | TRBV4-3 | . | 14 | CASSPGWHTYEQYF | TGCGCCAGCAGCCCAGGGTGGCATACCTACGAGCAGTACTTC
. | TRBJ1-5 | TRBV4-2 | . | 16 | CASSQDQGYSNQPQHF | TGTGCCAGCAGCCAAGATCAAGGTTATAGCAATCAGCCCCAGCATTTT
TRBD1 | TRBJ2-2 | TRBV28 | many | 15 | CASSFRKGAVGELFF | TGTGCCAGCAGTTTCCGAAAGGGGGCTGTCGGGGAGCTGTTTTTT
TRBD1 | TRBJ1-4 | TRBV4-3 | . | 16 | CASSHATGTGREKLFF | TGCGCCAGCAGCCATGCGACCGGGACAGGGAGGGAAAAACTGTTTTTT
. | TRBJ2-1 | TRBV6-4 | . | 15 | CASSEGQSSYNEQFF | TGTGCCAGCAGTGAAGGACAGAGCTCCTACAATGAGCAGTTCTTC
TRBD1 | TRBJ1-1 | TRBV7-9 | . | 12 | CASSYRGTEAFF | TGTGCCAGCAGCTACAGGGGCACTGAAGCTTTCTTT